The 6 T cell receptor beta chains given below trace back to one sample, sequenced in a study of CD8 T cells in Susac syndrome. A quantity of roughly 0.5 to 1 ug RNA underwent reverse transcription using random hexamers. TCRdb re-analysed the immunoSEQ multiplex PCR reads in MiXCR, keeping a single row per CDR3 protein. In the table there are roughly 140,000 distinct CDR3 sequences, roughly 94% of which are singletons. Sequencing was done on a sample of CD8+ T cells from PBMCs. The receptors were gathered from a human donor in good health.

The CDR3 sequence: CASGANYNEQFF. The DNA for the CDR3 is TGCGCCAGTGGGGCTAATTACAATGAGCAGTTCTTC. The chain couples TRBV4-3 to TRBJ2-1; TRBD1 might be the D (5 bases). This CDR3 has 12 residues. V lost 9 bases and J lost 4, with 10 bases in between. Germline CDR1 is LGHNA and CDR2 is YSLEER.

The CDR3 protein is CASSQVGYRTGTYNEQFF. Written as DNA, the CDR3 is TGCGCCAGCAGCCAAGTGGGTTATCGGACGGGAACCTACAATGAGCAGTTCTTC. The rearrangement links TRBV4-1 to TRBJ2-1; tentative D call: TRBD2 (5 bases). The CDR3 is 18 amino acids. Germline-derived CDR1 and CDR2 are MGHRA and YSYEKL. Trimming shortened V by 1 base and J by 2 bases, and 18 bases separated the two germline ends.

This clonotype is a singleton in its sample. This chain connects TRBV12-3 or TRBV12-4 to TRBJ2-1; weak D call: TRBD2 (6 bases). V lost 4 bases to trimming and J lost 0 bases, with 13 bases between them. This CDR3 has 16 amino acids. The CDR3 spells CASSSTSRSSYNEQFF. As DNA, the CDR3 is TGTGCCAGCAGTTCCACTAGCAGAAGCTCCTACAATGAGCAGTTCTTC.

Concerning this clonotype: Germline is not matched at one junction end, which may reflect a read error. The gene calls are TRBV29-1 and TRBJ2-1, with a tentative D call TRBD1 (6 bases). CDR3 length: 13 amino acids. Germline CDR1 reads SQVTM; CDR2 reads ANQGSEA. The CDR3 bases are TGCAGCGTTCGGGACACCGACTACAATGAGCGGTTCTTC. It is translated as CSVRDTDYNERFF.

The rearrangement uses TRBV15 and TRBJ2-7; D might be TRBD2 (5 bases). The germline V and J ends were trimmed by 1 base and 0 bases, with 7 bases remaining between them. Germline CDR1 LNHNV, CDR2 YYDKDF (reference sequence). The CDR3 has 14 residues. The CDR3 loop is CATSRGEGSYEQYF. CDR3 bases: TGTGCCACCAGCAGAGGTGAGGGCTCCTACGAGCAGTACTTC.

This chain joins TRBV27 and TRBJ1-2; 7 bases are a match to TRBD1. Germline CDR1 is MNHEY and CDR2 is SMNVEV (reference sequence). V dropped 0 bases and J dropped 6; count of bases not matched to a gene: 7. The CDR3 runs 15 residues. The CDR3 nucleotides are TGTGCCAGCAGTTTATCCCCCGACAGGGTGGATGGCTACACCTTC. Its translation is CASSLSPDRVDGYTF.